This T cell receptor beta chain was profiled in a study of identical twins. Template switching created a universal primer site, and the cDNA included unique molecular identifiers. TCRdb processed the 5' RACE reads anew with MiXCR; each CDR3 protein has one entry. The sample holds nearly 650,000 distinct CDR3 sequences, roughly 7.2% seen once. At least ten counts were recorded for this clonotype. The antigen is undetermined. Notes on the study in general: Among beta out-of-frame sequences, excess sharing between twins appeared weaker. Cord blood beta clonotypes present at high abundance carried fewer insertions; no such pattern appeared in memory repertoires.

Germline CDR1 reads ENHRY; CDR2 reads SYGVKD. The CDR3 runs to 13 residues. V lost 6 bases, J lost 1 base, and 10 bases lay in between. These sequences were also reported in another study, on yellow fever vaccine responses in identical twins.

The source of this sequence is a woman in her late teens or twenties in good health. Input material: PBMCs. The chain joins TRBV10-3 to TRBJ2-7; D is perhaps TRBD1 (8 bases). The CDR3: CAIRQGGSYEQYF. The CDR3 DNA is TGTGCCATCAGACAGGGGGGGTCCTACGAGCAGTACTTC.